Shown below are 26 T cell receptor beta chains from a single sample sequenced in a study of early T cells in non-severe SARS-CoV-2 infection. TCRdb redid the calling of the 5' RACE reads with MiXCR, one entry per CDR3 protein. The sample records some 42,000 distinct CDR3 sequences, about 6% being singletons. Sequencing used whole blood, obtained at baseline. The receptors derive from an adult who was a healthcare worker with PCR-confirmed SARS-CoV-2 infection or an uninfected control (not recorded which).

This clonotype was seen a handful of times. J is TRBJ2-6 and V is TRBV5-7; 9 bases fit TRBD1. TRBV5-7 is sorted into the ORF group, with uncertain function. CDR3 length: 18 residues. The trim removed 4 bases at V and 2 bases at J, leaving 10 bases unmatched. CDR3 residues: CASSPLGDRAPGANVLTF. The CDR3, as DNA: TGTGCCAGCAGCCCGTTGGGGGACAGGGCCCCTGGGGCCAACGTCCTGACTTTC.

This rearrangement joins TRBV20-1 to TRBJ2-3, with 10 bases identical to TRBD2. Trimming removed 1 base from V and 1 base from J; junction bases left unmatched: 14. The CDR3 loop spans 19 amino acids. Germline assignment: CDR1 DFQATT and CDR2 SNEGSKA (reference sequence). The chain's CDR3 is CSARVPRTSGLYGTDTQYF. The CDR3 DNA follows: TGCAGTGCTAGAGTCCCCAGGACTAGCGGACTGTACGGCACAGATACGCAGTATTTT.

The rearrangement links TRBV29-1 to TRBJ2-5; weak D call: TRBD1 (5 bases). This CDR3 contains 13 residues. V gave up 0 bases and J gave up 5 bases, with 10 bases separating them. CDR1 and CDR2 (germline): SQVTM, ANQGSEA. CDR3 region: CSVEDRAEETQYF. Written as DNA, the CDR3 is TGCAGCGTTGAAGACAGGGCCGAGGAGACCCAGTACTTC. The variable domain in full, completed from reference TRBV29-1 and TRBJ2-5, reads SAVISQKPSRDICQRGTSLTIQCQVDSQVTMMFWYRQQPGQSLTLIATANQGSEATYESGFVIDKFPISRPNLTFSTLTVSNMSPEDSSIYLCSVEDRAEETQYFGPGTRLLVL.

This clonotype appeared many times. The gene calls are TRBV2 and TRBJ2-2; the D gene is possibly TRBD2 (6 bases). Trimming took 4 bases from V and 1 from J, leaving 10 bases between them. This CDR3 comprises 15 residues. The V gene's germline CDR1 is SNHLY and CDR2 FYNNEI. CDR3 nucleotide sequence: TGTGCCAGCAGTGGGGCGGGGAGGAACACCGGGGAGCTGTTTTTT. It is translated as CASSGAGRNTGELFF.

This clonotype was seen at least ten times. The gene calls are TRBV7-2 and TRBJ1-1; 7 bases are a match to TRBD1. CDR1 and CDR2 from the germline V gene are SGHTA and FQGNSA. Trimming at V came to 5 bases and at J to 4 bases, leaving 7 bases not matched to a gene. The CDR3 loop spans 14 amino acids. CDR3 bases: TGTGCCAGCAGCCTAGGGGGCCTGGGCACTGAAGCTTTCTTT. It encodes CASSLGGLGTEAFF. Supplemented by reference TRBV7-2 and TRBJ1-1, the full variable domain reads GAGVSQSPSNKVTEKGKDVELRCDPISGHTALYWYRQSLGQGLEFLIYFQGNSAPDKSGLPSDRFSAERTGGSVSTLTIQRTQQEDSAVYLCASSLGGLGTEAFFGQGTRLTVV.

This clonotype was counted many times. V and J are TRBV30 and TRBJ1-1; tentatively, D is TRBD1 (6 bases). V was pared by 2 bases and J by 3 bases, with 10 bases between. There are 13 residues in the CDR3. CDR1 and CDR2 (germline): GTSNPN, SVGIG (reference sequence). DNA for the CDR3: TGTGCCTGGAGTTACGCAGGGGACACTGAAGCTTTCTTT. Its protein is CAWSYAGDTEAFF.

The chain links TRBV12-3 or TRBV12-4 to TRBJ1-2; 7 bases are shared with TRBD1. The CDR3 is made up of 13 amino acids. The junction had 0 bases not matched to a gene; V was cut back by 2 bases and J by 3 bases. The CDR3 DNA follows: TGTGCCAGCAGTTTACAGGGGGACTATGGCTACACCTTC. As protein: CASSLQGDYGYTF.

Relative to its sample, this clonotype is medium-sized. CDR3 sequence (DNA): TGCAGTGCTACCGAGCTAACTAACTATGGCTACACCTTC. Translated: CSATELTNYGYTF. The chain links TRBV20-1 to TRBJ1-2; no definite D call. V lost 4 bases to trimming and J lost 0 bases, with 9 bases between them. Germline V gene sequence: CDR1 DFQATT, CDR2 SNEGSKA (reference sequence). This CDR3 region has 13 residues.

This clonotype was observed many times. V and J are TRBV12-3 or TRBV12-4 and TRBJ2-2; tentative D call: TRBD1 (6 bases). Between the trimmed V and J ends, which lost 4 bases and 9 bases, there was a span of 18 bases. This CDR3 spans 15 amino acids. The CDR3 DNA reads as TGTGCCAGCAGTTCGGGACAACTAGGGAGCAGGGAGCTGTTTTTT. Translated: CASSSGQLGSRELFF.

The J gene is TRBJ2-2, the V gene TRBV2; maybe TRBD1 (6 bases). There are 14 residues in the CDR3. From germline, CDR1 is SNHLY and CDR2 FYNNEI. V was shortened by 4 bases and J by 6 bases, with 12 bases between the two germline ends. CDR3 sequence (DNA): TGTGCCAGCAGTGCCAGGGGTAGTTCCGGGGAGCTGTTTTTT. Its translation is CASSARGSSGELFF.

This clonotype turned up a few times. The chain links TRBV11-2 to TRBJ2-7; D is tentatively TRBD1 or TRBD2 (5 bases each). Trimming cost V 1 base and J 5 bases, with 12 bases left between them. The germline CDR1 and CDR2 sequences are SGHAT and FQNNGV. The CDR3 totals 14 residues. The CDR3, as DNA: TGTGCCAGCAGCTTAGGGGGGACGGGGCACGAGCAGTACTTC. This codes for CASSLGGTGHEQYF.

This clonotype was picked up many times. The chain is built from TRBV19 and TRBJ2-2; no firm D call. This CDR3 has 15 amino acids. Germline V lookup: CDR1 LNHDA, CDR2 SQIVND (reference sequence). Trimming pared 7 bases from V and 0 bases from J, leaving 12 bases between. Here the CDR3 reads CASKSEPANTGELFF. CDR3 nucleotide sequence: TGTGCCAGTAAATCGGAACCCGCGAACACCGGGGAGCTGTTTTTT.

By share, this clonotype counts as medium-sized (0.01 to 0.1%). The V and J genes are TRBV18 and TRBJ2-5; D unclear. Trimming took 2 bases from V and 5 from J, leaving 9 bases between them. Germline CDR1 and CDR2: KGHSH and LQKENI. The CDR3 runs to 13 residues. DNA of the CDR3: TGTGCCAGCTCACCAGGGATCGGGGAGACCCAGTACTTC. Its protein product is CASSPGIGETQYF.

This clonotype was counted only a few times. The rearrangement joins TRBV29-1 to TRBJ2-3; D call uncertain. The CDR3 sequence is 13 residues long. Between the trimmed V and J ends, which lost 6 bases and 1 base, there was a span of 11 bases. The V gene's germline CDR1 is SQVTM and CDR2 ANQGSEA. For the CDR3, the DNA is TGCAGCGTGAAAAGCCCGCGCACAGATACGCAGTATTTT. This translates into CSVKSPRTDTQYF.

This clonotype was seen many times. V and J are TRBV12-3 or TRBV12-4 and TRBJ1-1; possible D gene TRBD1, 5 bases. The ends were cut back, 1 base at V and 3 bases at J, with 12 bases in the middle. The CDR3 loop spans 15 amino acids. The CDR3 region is CASSLGQVGDTEAFF. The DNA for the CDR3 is TGTGCCAGCAGTTTAGGTCAGGTAGGGGACACTGAAGCTTTCTTT.

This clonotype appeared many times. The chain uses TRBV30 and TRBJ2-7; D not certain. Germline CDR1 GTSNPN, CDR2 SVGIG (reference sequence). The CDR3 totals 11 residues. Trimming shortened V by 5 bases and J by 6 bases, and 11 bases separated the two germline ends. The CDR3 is CAWEAGREQYF. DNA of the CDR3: TGTGCCTGGGAGGCCGGGCGCGAGCAGTACTTC.

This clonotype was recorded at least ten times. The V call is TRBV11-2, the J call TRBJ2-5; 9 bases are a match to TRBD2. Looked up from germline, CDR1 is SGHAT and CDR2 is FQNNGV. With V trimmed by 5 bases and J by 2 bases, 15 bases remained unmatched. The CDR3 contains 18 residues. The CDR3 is CASSRRRSSGDLQETQYF. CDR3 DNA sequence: TGTGCCAGCAGCCGGCGACGGTCTAGCGGGGACCTTCAAGAGACCCAGTACTTC.

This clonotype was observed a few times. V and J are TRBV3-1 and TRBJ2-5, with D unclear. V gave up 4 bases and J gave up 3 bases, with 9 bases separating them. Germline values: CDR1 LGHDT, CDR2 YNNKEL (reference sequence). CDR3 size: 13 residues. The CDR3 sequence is CASSPPLKETQYF. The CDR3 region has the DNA TGTGCCAGCAGCCCCCCGTTAAAAGAGACCCAGTACTTC.

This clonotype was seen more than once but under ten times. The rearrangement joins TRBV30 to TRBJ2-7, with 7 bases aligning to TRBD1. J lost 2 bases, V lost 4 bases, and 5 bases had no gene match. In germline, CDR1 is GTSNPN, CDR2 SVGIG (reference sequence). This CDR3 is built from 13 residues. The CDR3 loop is CAWNPTGAYEQYF. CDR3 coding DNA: TGTGCCTGGAATCCTACAGGGGCCTACGAGCAGTACTTC.

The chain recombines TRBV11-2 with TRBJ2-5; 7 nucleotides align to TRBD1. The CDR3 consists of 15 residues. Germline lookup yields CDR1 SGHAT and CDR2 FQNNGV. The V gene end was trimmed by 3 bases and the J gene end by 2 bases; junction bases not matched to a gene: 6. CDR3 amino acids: CASSFPPDRQETQYF. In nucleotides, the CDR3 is TGTGCCAGCAGCTTTCCCCCGGACAGGCAAGAGACCCAGTACTTC. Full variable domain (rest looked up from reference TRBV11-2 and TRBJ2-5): EAGVAQSPRYKIIEKRQSVAFWCNPISGHATLYWYQQILGQGPKLLIQFQNNGVVDDSQLPKDRFSAERLKGVDSTLKIQPAKLEDSAVYLCASSFPPDRQETQYFGPGTRLLVL.

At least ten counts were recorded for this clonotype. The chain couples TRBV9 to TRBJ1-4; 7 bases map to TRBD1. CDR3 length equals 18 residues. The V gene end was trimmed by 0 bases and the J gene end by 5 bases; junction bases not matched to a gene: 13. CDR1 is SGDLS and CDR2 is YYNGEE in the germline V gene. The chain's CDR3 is CASSVGPYTGVENEKLFF. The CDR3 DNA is TGTGCCAGCAGCGTAGGCCCATACACAGGGGTGGAGAATGAAAAACTGTTTTTT.

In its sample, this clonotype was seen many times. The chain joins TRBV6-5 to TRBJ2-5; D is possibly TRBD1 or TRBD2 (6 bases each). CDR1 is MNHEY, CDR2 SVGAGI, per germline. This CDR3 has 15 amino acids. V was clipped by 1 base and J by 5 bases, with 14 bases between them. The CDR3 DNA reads TGTGCCAGCAGTTACTGGGGGGCAGCCCTGGAGACCCAGTACTTC. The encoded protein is CASSYWGAALETQYF.

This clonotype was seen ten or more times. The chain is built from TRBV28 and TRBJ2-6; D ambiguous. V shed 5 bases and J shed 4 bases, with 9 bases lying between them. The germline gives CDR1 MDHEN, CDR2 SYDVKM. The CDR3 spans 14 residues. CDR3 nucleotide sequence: TGTGCCAGCAGTGCGGTGTCCGGGGCCAACGTCCTGACTTTC. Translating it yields CASSAVSGANVLTF.

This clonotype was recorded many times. In DNA form, the CDR3 reads TGTGCCAGCAGCTTCAGTCCTTCCTCTGGAAACACCATATATTTT. Protein: CASSFSPSSGNTIYF. This rearrangement joins TRBV7-2 to TRBJ1-3; no clear D. The V and J ends lost 3 bases and 0 bases respectively, with 9 bases between them. The CDR3 spans 15 residues. Germline V lookup: CDR1 SGHTA, CDR2 FQGNSA. The whole variable domain, remainder taken from reference TRBV7-2 and TRBJ1-3, is GAGVSQSPSNKVTEKGKDVELRCDPISGHTALYWYRQSLGQGLEFLIYFQGNSAPDKSGLPSDRFSAERTGGSVSTLTIQRTQQEDSAVYLCASSFSPSSGNTIYFGEGSWLTVV.

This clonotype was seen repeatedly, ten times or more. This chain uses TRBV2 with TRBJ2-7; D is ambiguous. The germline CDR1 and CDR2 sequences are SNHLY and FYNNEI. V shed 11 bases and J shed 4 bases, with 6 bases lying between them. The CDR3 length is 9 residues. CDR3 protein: CASPYEQYF. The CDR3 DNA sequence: TGTGCCTCCCCTTACGAGCAGTACTTC.

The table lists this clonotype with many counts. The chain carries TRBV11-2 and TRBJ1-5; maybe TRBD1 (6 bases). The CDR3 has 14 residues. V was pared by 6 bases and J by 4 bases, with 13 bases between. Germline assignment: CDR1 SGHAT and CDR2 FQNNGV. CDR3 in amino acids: CASSLTGPNQPQHF. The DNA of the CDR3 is TGTGCCAGCAGTCTAACAGGGCCAAATCAGCCCCAGCATTTT.